The 20 T cell receptor beta chains below all came from one sample that was sequenced in a study of T-cell reconstitution after alpha-beta-depleted transplantation in children. Researchers prepared the TCRbeta library using unique molecular identifiers, the study reports. From the PCR reads, TCRdb called clonotypes with MiXCR, one entry per CDR3 protein. Seen here are roughly 490,000 distinct CDR3 sequences, 10% to 12% observed once, and the top ten hold about 15%. The specimen comprised PBMCs, mostly from graft donor cells, sampled 180 days after TCRalphabeta/CD19-depleted stem cell transplant. Source of these receptors: a female patient under 10 years old who had a stem cell transplant for aplastic anemia, so the T cells may come from the graft donor.

This clonotype was picked up a small number of times. The J gene is TRBJ2-3, the V gene TRBV20-1; D gene ambiguous. This CDR3 has 13 residues. The V gene's germline CDR1 is DFQATT and CDR2 SNEGSKA (reference sequence). The germline V and J ends were trimmed by 8 bases and 1 base, with 13 bases remaining between them. The CDR3: CSSPGDGTDTQYF. The DNA for the CDR3 is TGCAGTTCCCCGGGCGACGGCACAGATACGCAGTATTTT.

In its sample, this clonotype was seen a few times. CDR3 nucleotide sequence: TGTGCCAGCAGCTTTATGAGCGGGAGCCCAGATACGCAGTATTTT. As protein: CASSFMSGSPDTQYF. The chain has TRBV7-9 and TRBJ2-3; 8 nucleotides agree with TRBD2. Unmatched junction bases numbered 6, after V lost 3 bases and J lost 4 bases. The CDR3 runs to 15 residues. The V gene's germline CDR1 is SEHNR and CDR2 FQNEAQ (reference sequence).

This chain joins TRBV7-2 and TRBJ2-3, with D perhaps assigned TRBD1 or TRBD2 (5 bases each). Per the germline V gene, CDR1 is SGHTA and CDR2 is FQGNSA. The V gene lost 0 bases and the J gene lost 6 bases, with 7 bases spanning the gap. The CDR3 has 13 amino acids. The CDR3 DNA sequence: TGTGCCAGCAGCTTAGCCTGGGGGGATACGCAGTATTTT. Its translation is CASSLAWGDTQYF.

J is TRBJ2-3 and V is TRBV7-8; 8 bases are a match to TRBD1. The CDR3 length is 14 residues. Unmatched junction bases numbered 1, after V lost 1 base and J lost 4 bases. Germline V gene sequence: CDR1 SGHVS, CDR2 FQNEAQ. The CDR3 sequence is CASSLVQGADTQYF. The CDR3 coding sequence is TGTGCCAGCAGCTTAGTACAGGGGGCAGATACGCAGTATTTT.

V is TRBV29-1 and J is TRBJ1-1; D is uncertain. V lost 0 bases, J lost 1 base, and 12 bases lay in between. Per germline, CDR1 SQVTM and CDR2 ANQGSEA. The length of the CDR3 is 15 residues. The CDR3 nucleotides are TGCAGCGTTGAAGAGACATACCCAACGAACACTGAAGCTTTCTTT. Translating it yields CSVEETYPTNTEAFF.

This clonotype has more than one count but fewer than ten. The V and J genes are TRBV12-3 or TRBV12-4 and TRBJ1-1, with D tentatively TRBD1 (5 bases). This CDR3 has 14 amino acids. V lost 5 bases, J lost 3 bases, and 13 bases lay in between. This CDR3 is CASSPLSGDTEAFF. The CDR3 bases are TGTGCCAGCAGTCCGCTATCGGGGGACACTGAAGCTTTCTTT.

The CDR3 protein is CASSLPPGTSGLYQETQYF. CDR3 coding DNA: TGTGCCAGCAGCTTGCCCCCCGGGACTAGCGGGTTGTACCAAGAGACCCAGTACTTC. The chain employs TRBV5-4 and TRBJ2-5; TRBD2 agrees at 12 bases. V trimming: 1 base; J trimming: 0 bases; junction bases outside the gene matches: 10. The CDR3 loop spans 19 amino acids. From germline, CDR1 is SGHNT and CDR2 YYREEE (reference sequence).

The chain links TRBV7-2 to TRBJ2-7, with D tentatively TRBD2 (6 bases). Germline assignment: CDR1 SGHTA and CDR2 FQGNSA. CDR3 length equals 16 residues. V dropped 3 bases and J dropped 0 bases, with 15 bases sitting between them. The CDR3 nucleotides read TGTGCCAGCAGCTTCTCCGGGGGACTCAGCTCCTACGAGCAGTACTTC. Protein sequence: CASSFSGGLSSYEQYF.

This clonotype has ten or more counts. The chain links TRBV5-1 to TRBJ1-5; a possible D gene is TRBD1 (6 bases). Germline lookup yields CDR1 SGHRS and CDR2 YFSETQ. This CDR3 region has 15 residues. V was pared by 2 bases and J by 1 base, with 10 bases between. The CDR3 spells CASSFSGASNQPQHF. The CDR3, as DNA: TGCGCCAGCAGCTTTTCAGGGGCCAGCAATCAGCCCCAGCATTTT.

The table lists this clonotype with a few counts. The chain recombines TRBV7-2 with TRBJ1-1; D call uncertain. Trimming removed 5 bases from V and 4 bases from J, with 14 bases in between. Germline V CDR1 and CDR2: SGHTA, FQGNSA. The CDR3 has 14 amino acids. CDR3 protein: CASSARAVGTEAFF. The CDR3 region has the DNA TGTGCCAGCAGCGCCCGGGCCGTGGGCACTGAAGCTTTCTTT.

With regard to this clonotype: Germline and junction disagree at one end, which may indicate a read error. The chain has TRBV27 and TRBJ1-2; the D gene is possibly TRBD1 (6 bases). Germline CDR1 MNHEY, CDR2 SMNVEV (reference sequence). This CDR3 region has 12 residues. The CDR3 DNA reads TGTGCCAGCAGTATGTACGGGGGCGGATGGTCCTTC. Translating gives CASSMYGGGWSF.

The chain couples TRBV4-1 to TRBJ1-2; D remains ambiguous. Deletions cut 3 bases from V and 6 bases from J, with 14 bases between. Per the germline V gene, CDR1 is MGHRA and CDR2 is YSYEKL. The CDR3 runs to 14 residues. The CDR3 coding sequence is TGCGCCAGCAGCCAGGAATCGAACTATGATGGCTACACCTTC. This translates into CASSQESNYDGYTF.

This clonotype was recorded at least ten times. CDR3 loop: CASSPQAATNEKLFF. In DNA, the CDR3 is TGTGCCAGCAGCCCGCAGGCAGCAACTAATGAAAAACTGTTTTTT. The chain joins TRBV9 to TRBJ1-4; D gene ambiguous. V dropped 4 bases and J dropped 0 bases, with 10 bases sitting between them. CDR3 length: 15 amino acids. Per germline, CDR1 SGDLS and CDR2 YYNGEE. Together with reference TRBV9 and TRBJ1-4, the CDR3 gives the full variable domain: DSGVTQTPKHLITATGQRVTLRCSPRSGDLSVYWYQQSLDQGLQFLIQYYNGEERAKGNILERFSAQQFPDLHSELNLSSLELGDSALYFCASSPQAATNEKLFFGSGTQLSVL.

The rearrangement links TRBV3-1 to TRBJ2-2; 15 nucleotides align to TRBD2. Germline CDR1 is LGHDT and CDR2 is YNNKEL (reference sequence). This CDR3 is 18 amino acids long. Germline trimming cut 3 bases from V and 5 bases from J; bases unmatched to any gene: 7. The CDR3 DNA reads as TGTGCCAGCAGCCATCTCGGACTAGCGGGAGGGAGAACCGGGGAGCTGTTTTTT. Its translation: CASSHLGLAGGRTGELFF.

The chain employs TRBV2 and TRBJ2-1; perhaps TRBD1 as D (6 bases). Trimming removed 1 base at V and 10 bases at J, with 11 bases between. The CDR3 extends over 13 amino acids. The V gene's germline CDR1 is SNHLY and CDR2 FYNNEI. As DNA, the CDR3 is TGTGCCAGCAGTGAAGGGGGGCGTGCGGAGCAGTTCTTC. This translates into CASSEGGRAEQFF.

This clonotype has more than one count but fewer than ten. V and J are TRBV20-1 and TRBJ2-1; TRBD2 matches at 12 bases. Losses at the gene ends were 6 bases for V and 7 bases for J; bases not matched to a gene: 13. Germline V gene lookup returns CDR1 DFQATT and CDR2 SNEGSKA (reference sequence). This CDR3 is 16 amino acids long. The CDR3: CSAPGLAGLSRNEQFF. The DNA for the CDR3 is TGCAGTGCCCCGGGACTAGCGGGCCTTAGTCGGAATGAGCAGTTCTTC.

The chain joins TRBV3-1 to TRBJ2-7; 8 bases are a match to TRBD2. Germline V gives CDR1 LGHDT, CDR2 YNNKEL (reference sequence). There are 18 residues in the CDR3. With V trimmed by 4 bases and J by 2 bases, 16 bases remained unmatched. The CDR3 DNA follows: TGTGCCAGCAGCCCCCCCGTCCACGACACTAGCGGAACCTACGAGCAGTACGTC. Its protein product is CASSPPVHDTSGTYEQYV.

This clonotype has just a few counts. This chain joins TRBV7-2 and TRBJ2-3; 12 nucleotides line up with TRBD2. CDR1 is SGHTA, CDR2 FQGNSA, per germline. This CDR3 is built from 17 residues. V shed 5 bases, J shed 5 bases, and the junction held 11 bases outside the gene matches. DNA for the CDR3: TGTGCCAGCAGCGAGCATGGTCTAGCGGGAGGGGTAGATACGCAGTATTTT. It translates to CASSEHGLAGGVDTQYF.

This clonotype was seen a few times. This chain joins TRBV12-3 or TRBV12-4 and TRBJ2-5, with D perhaps matching TRBD2 (6 bases). V was pared by 8 bases and J by 5 bases, with 21 bases between. The CDR3 is made up of 15 amino acids. This chain's CDR3 is CASRRLGQTPETQYF. DNA of the CDR3: TGTGCCAGCCGTAGACTAGGGCAGACCCCCGAGACCCAGTACTTC.

V and J are TRBV6-5 and TRBJ1-6; 9 bases agree with TRBD1. The CDR3 contains 16 residues. The trim removed 2 bases at V and 6 bases at J, leaving 5 bases unmatched. From germline, CDR1 is MNHEY and CDR2 SVGAGI. The CDR3 reads CASSYQADRGNSPLHF. Written as DNA, the CDR3 is TGTGCCAGCAGTTACCAGGCGGACAGGGGTAATTCACCCCTCCACTTT.